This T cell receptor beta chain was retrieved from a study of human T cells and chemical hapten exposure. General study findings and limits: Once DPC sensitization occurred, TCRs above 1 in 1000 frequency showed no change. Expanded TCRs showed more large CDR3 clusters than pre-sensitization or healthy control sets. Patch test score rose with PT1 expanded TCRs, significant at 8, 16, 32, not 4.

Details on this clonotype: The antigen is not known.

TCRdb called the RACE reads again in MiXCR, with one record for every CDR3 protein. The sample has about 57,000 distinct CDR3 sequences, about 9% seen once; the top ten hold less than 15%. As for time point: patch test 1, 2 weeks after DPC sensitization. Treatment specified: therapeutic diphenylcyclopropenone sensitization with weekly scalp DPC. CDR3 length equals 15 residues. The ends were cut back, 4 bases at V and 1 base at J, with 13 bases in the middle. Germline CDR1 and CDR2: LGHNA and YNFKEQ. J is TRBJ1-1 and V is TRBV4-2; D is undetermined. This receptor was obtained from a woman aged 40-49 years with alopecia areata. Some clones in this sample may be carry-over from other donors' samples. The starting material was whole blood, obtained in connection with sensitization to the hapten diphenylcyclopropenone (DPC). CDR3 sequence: CASSLAEQANTEAFF. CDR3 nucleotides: TGTGCCAGCAGCCTTGCGGAACAAGCGAACACTGAAGCTTTCTTT.